This TCR beta chain was obtained from a study of blood T cell repertoires in COVID-19. On the study more broadly: Samples came from the United States, Italy and Spain, spanning acute and convalescent COVID-19. From T cells, B-cell-depleted T cells, or PBMCs came the material, which was cDNA or gDNA.

Original analysis: The authors estimated nucleated cell counts from reference gene primer amplification. The protocol was immunoSEQ multiplex PCR, while the TCRdb copy is restricted to in-frame clones and leaves out a portion. The DNA gave D and trimming, while V, J and clone size come from that table. Of approximately 200,000 clones in the sample, approximately 84% were seen once. This clone has a count of ten or more. Between the trimmed V and J ends, which lost 4 bases and 5 bases, there was a span of 4 bases. Germline CDR1 reads SGHNT; CDR2 reads YYREEE (reference sequence). This CDR3 comprises 12 residues.

The source is a woman under 40 who had recovered from COVID-19. Material: peripheral blood. The V call is TRBV5-4, the J call TRBJ1-6; D is uncertain. DNA for the CDR3: TGTGCCAGCAGCATCGATAATTCACCCCTCCACTTT. It is translated as CASSIDNSPLHF.